A selection of T cell receptor beta chains follows, all from one sample in a study of CD4 and CD8 cells across lung adenocarcinoma regions. Each CDR3 protein gets one entry after TCRdb re-called the PCR reads with MiXCR. Among about 11,000 distinct CDR3 sequences listed, about three fifths were seen once. Material for sequencing was CD8+ T cells from the margin of a lung tumor. The receptors were gathered from a male donor with lung adenocarcinoma. The CD4 and CD8 labels of this study may be unreliable. Each CDR3 is given with its conserved first and last residue. Each record gives: clone size, D gene, CDR3 length, V gene, J gene, CDR3 DNA, CDR3 protein. A D gene is named only where the DNA matches it firmly. For some rows the clone size is stated as once, few or many, or as a class when expanded; others skip it.

many,.,15,TRBV6-1,TRBJ2-1,TGTGCCAGCAGTGAATGGAGCGGGCGCAGCAATGAGCAGTTCTTC,CASSEWSGRSNEQFF
many,TRBD1,14,TRBV7-9,TRBJ2-5,TGTGCCAGCAGCCTGGACAGGACAAAAGAGACCCAGTACTTC,CASSLDRTKETQYF
.,TRBD1,16,TRBV6-1,TRBJ2-3,TGTGCCAGCAGTGAAGCCGGGACAGGGGACCGGGATACCCAGTACTTT,CASSEAGTGDRDTQYF
medium-sized,.,13,TRBV27,TRBJ2-3,TGTGCCAGCAGTTTAGGGCGCTTGGATACGCAGTATTTT,CASSLGRLDTQYF
.,.,13,TRBV6-1,TRBJ2-1,TGTGCCAGCAGTCTGAGCGCCACCAATGAGCAGTTCTTC,CASSLSATNEQFF
.,.,14,TRBV6-1,TRBJ1-5,TGTGCCAGCAGTGAAGAGGGCGGATATCAGCCCCAGCATTTT,CASSEEGGYQPQHF
.,.,16,TRBV6-1,TRBJ2-3,TGTGCCAGCGGGGAAGCCGGGGCCCGGGTCCAAGATACCCAGTACTTT,CASGEAGARVQDTQYF
few,TRBD2,15,TRBV27,TRBJ2-3,TGTGCCAGCAGGAGGAGAGCGGGATTGTCGGATACGCAGTATTTT,CASRRRAGLSDTQYF
.,.,14,TRBV6-1,TRBJ1-1,TGTGCCAGTTGGGGGGGCCGGATGAACACTGAAGCTACCTTT,CASWGGRMNTEATF
.,.,15,TRBV10-1,TRBJ2-1,TGCGCCAGCAGTGGACACAGGGGACTCCAAGAGACCCAGTTCTTC,CASSGHRGLQETQFF